This T cell receptor beta chain was profiled in a study of blood T cell repertoires in COVID-19. Study-level background: From T cells, B-cell-depleted T cells, or PBMCs came the material, which was cDNA or gDNA.

In the authors' methods: Nucleated cell number was recorded as an estimate derived from reference gene primer amplification. TCRdb's table, derived via immunoSEQ multiplex PCR, lists solely in-frame clones and lacks some. The V and J calls and clone size are taken from that table; D and trimming were inferred from the DNA. The sample includes roughly 120,000 clones, about 94% of them seen just once. The CDR3 runs 17 residues. Germline-derived CDR1 and CDR2 are SQVTM and ANQGSEA. The V and J ends lost 4 bases and 5 bases, in that order; junction bases with no gene match: 16. In Seattle, patients joined the study during active infection and were tracked longitudinally.

Sequencing was carried out using peripheral blood. The sequence was collected from a man aged 50-59 years with COVID-19, enrolled during active disease. The genes are TRBV29-1 and TRBJ2-5, with TRBD1 matching 10 bases. CDR3 DNA sequence: TGCAGCGTTGCATCACCCACCGGACAGGGGGTTGGGGAGACCCAGTACTTC. Amino acids: CSVASPTGQGVGETQYF.